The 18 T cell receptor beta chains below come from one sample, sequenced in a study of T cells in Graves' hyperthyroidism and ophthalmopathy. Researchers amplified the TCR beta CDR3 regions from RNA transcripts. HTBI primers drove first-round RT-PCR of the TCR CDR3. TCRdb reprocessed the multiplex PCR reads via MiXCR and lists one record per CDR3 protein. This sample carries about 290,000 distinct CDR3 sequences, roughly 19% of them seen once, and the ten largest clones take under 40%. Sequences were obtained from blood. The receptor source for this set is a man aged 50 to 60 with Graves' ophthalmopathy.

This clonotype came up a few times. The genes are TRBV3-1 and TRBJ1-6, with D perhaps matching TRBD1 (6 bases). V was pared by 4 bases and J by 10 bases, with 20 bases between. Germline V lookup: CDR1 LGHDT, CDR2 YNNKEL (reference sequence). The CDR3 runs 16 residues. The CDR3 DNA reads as TGTGCCAGCAGCCGGGCTGCGACAGGACTTTTATCACCCCTCCACTTT. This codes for CASSRAATGLLSPLHF.

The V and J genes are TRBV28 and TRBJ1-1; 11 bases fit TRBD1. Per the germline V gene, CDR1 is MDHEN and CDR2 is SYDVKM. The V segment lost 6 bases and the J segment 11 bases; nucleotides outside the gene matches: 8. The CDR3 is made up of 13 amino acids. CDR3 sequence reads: CASSGDRGIWAFF. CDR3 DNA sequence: TGTGCCAGCAGCGGGGACAGGGGGATCTGGGCTTTCTTT.

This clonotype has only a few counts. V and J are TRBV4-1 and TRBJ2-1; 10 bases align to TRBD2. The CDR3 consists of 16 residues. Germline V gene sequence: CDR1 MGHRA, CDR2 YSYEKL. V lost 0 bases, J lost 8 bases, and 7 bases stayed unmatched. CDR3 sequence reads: CASSQERAGGRYEQFF. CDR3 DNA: TGCGCCAGCAGCCAAGAACGAGCGGGAGGGCGCTATGAGCAGTTCTTC.

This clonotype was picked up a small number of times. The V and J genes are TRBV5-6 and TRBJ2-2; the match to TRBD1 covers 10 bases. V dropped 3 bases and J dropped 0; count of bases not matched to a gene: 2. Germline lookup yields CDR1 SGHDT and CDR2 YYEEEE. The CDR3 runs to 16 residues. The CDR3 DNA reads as TGTGCCAGCAGCTCCGGGACAGGGGCGAACACCGGGGAGCTGTTTTTT. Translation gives CASSSGTGANTGELFF. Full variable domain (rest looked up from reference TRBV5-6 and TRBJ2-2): DAGVTQSPTHLIKTRGQQVTLRCSPKSGHDTVSWYQQALGQGPQFIFQYYEEEERQRGNFPDRFSGHQFPNYSSELNVNALLLGDSALYLCASSSGTGANTGELFFGEGSRLTVL.

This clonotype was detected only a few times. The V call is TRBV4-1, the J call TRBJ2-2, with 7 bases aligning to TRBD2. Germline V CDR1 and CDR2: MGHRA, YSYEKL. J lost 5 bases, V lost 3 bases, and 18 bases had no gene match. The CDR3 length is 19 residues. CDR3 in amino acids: CASSHPKETALAQTGELFF. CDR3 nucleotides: TGCGCCAGCAGCCATCCTAAGGAGACGGCACTAGCGCAAACCGGGGAGCTGTTTTTT.

The CDR3: CAISVASNTGELFF. The DNA of the CDR3 is TGTGCCATCAGTGTAGCGTCGAACACCGGGGAGCTGTTTTTT. J is TRBJ2-2 and V is TRBV10-3, with D tentatively TRBD2 (5 bases). Germline CDR1 is ENHRY and CDR2 is SYGVKD. The CDR3 consists of 14 residues. The V gene lost 4 bases and the J gene lost 0 bases, with 6 bases spanning the gap.

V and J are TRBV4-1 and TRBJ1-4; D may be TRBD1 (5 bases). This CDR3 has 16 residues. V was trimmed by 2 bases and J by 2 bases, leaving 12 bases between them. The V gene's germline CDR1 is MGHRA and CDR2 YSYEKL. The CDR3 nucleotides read TGCGCCAGCAGCCAACGGGACTCTCGGACTAATGAAAAACTGTTTTTT. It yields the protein CASSQRDSRTNEKLFF.

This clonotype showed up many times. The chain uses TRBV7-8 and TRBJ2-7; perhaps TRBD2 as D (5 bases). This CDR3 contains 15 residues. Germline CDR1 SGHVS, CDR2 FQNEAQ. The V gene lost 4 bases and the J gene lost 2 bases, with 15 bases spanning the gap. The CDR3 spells CASSSRGYEAYEQYF. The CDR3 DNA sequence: TGTGCCAGCAGCTCCCGGGGATATGAGGCCTACGAGCAGTACTTC. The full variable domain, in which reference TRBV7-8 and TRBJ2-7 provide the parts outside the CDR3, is GAGVSQSPRYKVAKRGQDVALRCDPISGHVSLFWYQQALGQGPEFLTYFQNEAQLDKSGLPSDRFFAERPEGSVSTLKIQRTQQEDSAVYLCASSSRGYEAYEQYFGPGTRLTVT.

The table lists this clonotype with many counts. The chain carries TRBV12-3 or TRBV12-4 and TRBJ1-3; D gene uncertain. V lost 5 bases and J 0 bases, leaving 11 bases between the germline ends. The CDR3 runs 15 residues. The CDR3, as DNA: TGTGCCAGCAGTCCCAGAGAGAGCTCTGGAAACACCATATATTTT. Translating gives CASSPRESSGNTIYF.

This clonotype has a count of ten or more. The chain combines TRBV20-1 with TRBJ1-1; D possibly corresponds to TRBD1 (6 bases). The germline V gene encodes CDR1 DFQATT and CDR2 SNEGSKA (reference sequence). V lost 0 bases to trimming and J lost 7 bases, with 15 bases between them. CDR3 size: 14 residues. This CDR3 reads CSARDSGGDGEAFF. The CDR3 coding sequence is TGCAGTGCTAGAGATTCGGGGGGCGACGGTGAAGCTTTCTTT.

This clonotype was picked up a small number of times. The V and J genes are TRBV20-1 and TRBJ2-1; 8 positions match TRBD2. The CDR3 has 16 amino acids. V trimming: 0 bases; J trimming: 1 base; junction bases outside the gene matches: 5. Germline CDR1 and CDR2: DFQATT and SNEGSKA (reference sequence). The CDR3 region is CSAREGAGGSYNEQFF. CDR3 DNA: TGCAGTGCTAGAGAAGGGGCGGGAGGATCCTACAATGAGCAGTTCTTC.

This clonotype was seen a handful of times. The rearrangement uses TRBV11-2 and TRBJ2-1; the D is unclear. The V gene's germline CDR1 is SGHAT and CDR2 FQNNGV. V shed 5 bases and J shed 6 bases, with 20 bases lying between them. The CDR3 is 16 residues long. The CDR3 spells CASSPTSMGSSNEQFF. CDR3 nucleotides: TGTGCCAGCAGCCCCACATCCATGGGCTCATCCAATGAGCAGTTCTTC.

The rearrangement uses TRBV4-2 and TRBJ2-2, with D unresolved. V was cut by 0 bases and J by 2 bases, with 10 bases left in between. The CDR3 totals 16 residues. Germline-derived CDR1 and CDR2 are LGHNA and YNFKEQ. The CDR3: CASSQDRTPNTGELFF. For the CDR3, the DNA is TGTGCCAGCAGCCAAGATAGGACCCCTAACACCGGGGAGCTGTTTTTT.

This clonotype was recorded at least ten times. Here the CDR3 reads CASRRPGTGVPYEQYF. CDR3 in DNA: TGTGCCAGCAGGCGTCCCGGGACAGGGGTTCCCTACGAGCAGTACTTC. The chain combines TRBV11-2 with TRBJ2-7; 10 bases are shared with TRBD1. V shed 6 bases, J shed 2 bases, and the junction held 10 bases outside the gene matches. In germline, CDR1 is SGHAT, CDR2 FQNNGV. This CDR3 comprises 16 residues.

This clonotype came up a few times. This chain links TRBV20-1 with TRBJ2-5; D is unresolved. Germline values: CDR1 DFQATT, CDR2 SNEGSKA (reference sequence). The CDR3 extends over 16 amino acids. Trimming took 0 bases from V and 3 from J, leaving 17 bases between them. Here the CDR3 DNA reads TGCAGTGCTAGAGATCCCTCTGCCTTTGGGGAAGAGACCCAGTACTTC. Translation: CSARDPSAFGEETQYF.

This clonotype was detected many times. The CDR3 DNA reads TGTGCCAGCAGCTTAGACTTCGGGGGAGGTGGCTACACCTTC. Protein sequence: CASSLDFGGGGYTF. V gene TRBV7-2 combines with J gene TRBJ1-2; D might be TRBD1 (5 bases). The CDR3 runs to 14 residues. With 1 base removed from V and 7 bases from J, the gap between germline ends came to 13 bases. CDR1 and CDR2 from the germline V gene are SGHTA and FQGNSA.

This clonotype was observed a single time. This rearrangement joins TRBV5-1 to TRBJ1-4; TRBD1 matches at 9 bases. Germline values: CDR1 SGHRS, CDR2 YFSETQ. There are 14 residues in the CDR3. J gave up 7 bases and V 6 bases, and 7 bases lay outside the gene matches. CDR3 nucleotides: TGCGCCAGCAACACAGGGGGCTTTGGTGAAAAACTGTTTTTT. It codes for CASNTGGFGEKLFF.

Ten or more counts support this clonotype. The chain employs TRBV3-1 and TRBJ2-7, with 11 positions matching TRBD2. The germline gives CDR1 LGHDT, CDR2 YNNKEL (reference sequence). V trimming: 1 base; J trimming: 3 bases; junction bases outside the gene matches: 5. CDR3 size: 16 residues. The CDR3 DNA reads TGTGCCAGCAGCCAAGGGACTAGCGGGTCGATCTACGAGCAGTACTTC. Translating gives CASSQGTSGSIYEQYF.